A selection of T cell receptor beta chains follows, all from one sample in a study of cytomegalovirus exposure and HLA in healthy donors. Using immunoSEQ multiplex PCR, the repertoire was profiled, and TCRdb retains in-frame clones only, with some absent. The sample consists of 250,000 to 350,000 clones, about 75% of them appearing once. The sample comprised PBMCs. All receptors come from a female donor in good health and CMV-seronegative. The CDR3 runs from the conserved cysteine through the conserved F or W. D genes are given only for firm matches. Only some rows state a clone size, as once, few, many or a class for expanded clones.

- - TRBJ2-7 TRBV21-1 TGTGCCAGCAGCACCTCGGATCGGGAGAAGGCCTACGAGCAGTACTTC CASSTSDREKAYEQYF
TRBD2 few TRBJ2-7 TRBV28 TGTGCCAGCAGACTAGCGGGAGGGTATTCTCCTAACGAGCAGTACTTC CASRLAGGYSPNEQYF
- - TRBJ2-1 TRBV29-1 TGCAGCGTTTTACCGGGACTCAACAATGAGCAGTTCTTC CSVLPGLNNEQFF
TRBD1 - TRBJ2-3 TRBV29-1 TGCAGCGTTGAAATGGTTCGTACAGGGGTTAGCACAGATACGCAGTATTTT CSVEMVRTGVSTDTQYF
TRBD1 - TRBJ2-7 TRBV27 TGTGCCAGCAGTAGGGACAGGGATTTCTACGAGCAGTACTTC CASSRDRDFYEQYF
- - TRBJ2-7 TRBV2 TGTGCCAGCAGTGGGACTTACGAGCAGTACTTC CASSGTYEQYF
- - TRBJ1-4 TRBV15 TGTGCCACCAGCAGGGGCAGGGATAATGAAAAACTGTTTTTT CATSRGRDNEKLFF
- - TRBJ1-5 TRBV2 TGTGCCAGCAGTGTCTATAGGGACTCCATCAATCAGCCCCAGCATTTT CASSVYRDSINQPQHF
- - TRBJ1-2 TRBV21-1 TGTGCCAGCAGCAAAGGACAGATCAGCTATGGCTACACCTTC CASSKGQISYGYTF
TRBD1 few TRBJ1-4 TRBV5-4 TGTGCCAGCAGCTCGAAACGACAGGGCCTGAATGAAAAACTGTTTTTT CASSSKRQGLNEKLFF
TRBD2 - TRBJ2-7 TRBV18 TGTGCCAGCTCACCACCAGGAGAGACTAGCTTGTACGAGCAGTACTTC CASSPPGETSLYEQYF
- few TRBJ1-1 TRBV27 TGTGCCAGCAGTACAACAGGGACTGAAGCTTTCTTT CASSTTGTEAFF
TRBD1 - TRBJ1-3 TRBV13 TGTGCCAGCAGCCCGGCGACAGGGACTGGAAACACCATATATTTT CASSPATGTGNTIYF
- - TRBJ2-7 TRBV25-1 TGTGCCACCGTGACAGTTTACGAGCAGTACTTC CATVTVYEQYF
- - TRBJ1-1 TRBV5-1 TGCGCCAGCAGCTTGGCCTTCGGAGGGATGAACACTGAAGCTTTCTTT CASSLAFGGMNTEAFF
TRBD1 - TRBJ2-7 TRBV12-5 TGTGCTAGTGGTTTGCGGACAGGGAGCATCTACGAGCAGTACTTC CASGLRTGSIYEQYF
- few TRBJ2-7 TRBV29-1 TGCAGCGTTGATACAGGGACCTCCTACGAGCAGTACTTC CSVDTGTSYEQYF
- - TRBJ2-7 TRBV28 TGTGCCAGCAGTTGGAGCGGAGCCTCCCACTTC CASSWSGASHF
- - TRBJ2-4 TRBV9 TGTGCCAGCACCCCAATAGCCAAAAACATTCAGTACTTC CASTPIAKNIQYF
TRBD1 - TRBJ2-1 TRBV5-4 TGTGCCAGCAGCCCCGGACAGGGGGCGGTTGAGCAGTTCTTC CASSPGQGAVEQFF
TRBD2 - TRBJ2-1 TRBV27 TGTGCCAGCAGTTTATCGGCTAGCGGGAGTCTAAATGAGCAGTTCTTC CASSLSASGSLNEQFF
- - TRBJ1-1 TRBV30 TGTGCCTGGAATGGCCGGGACAAAGGGAACACTGAAGCTTTCTTT CAWNGRDKGNTEAFF
TRBD2 - TRBJ2-1 TRBV5-1 TGCGCCAGCACTATAGCGGGAGGACTTAGGGATGAGCAGTTCTTC CASTIAGGLRDEQFF
TRBD1 few TRBJ2-2 TRBV18 TGTGCCAGCTCAGGACAGGGTCCGGCCACCGGGGAGCTGTTTTTT CASSGQGPATGELFF